The 9 T cell receptor beta chains below were found in one sample sequenced in a study of T cell changes during pregnancy in multiple sclerosis. TCRdb keeps only in-frame clones here, not all; method: immunoSEQ multiplex PCR. The sample carries under 65,000 clones, 80% to 95% recorded once. Sequencing used CD4+ T cells from peripheral blood mononuclear cells, obtained after pregnancy. The receptors here all came from a female donor with multiple sclerosis, enrolled in a pregnancy study.

This clone was seen only a few times. The chain uses TRBV6-5 and TRBJ1-4; D remains unclear. CDR3 length: 15 amino acids. V was shortened by 6 bases and J by 8 bases, with 19 bases between the two germline ends. The germline V gene encodes CDR1 MNHEY and CDR2 SVGAGI. The CDR3 DNA sequence: TGTGCCAGCAGCCGAGATAGAGACAACGAGGAAAAACTGTTTTTT. Its protein product is CASSRDRDNEEKLFF.

The chain joins TRBV7-2 to TRBJ2-7, with a tentative D call TRBD2 (6 bases). This CDR3 is 15 amino acids long. The V end lost 1 base, the J end lost 5 bases, and 15 bases lay between the germline ends. Per the germline V gene, CDR1 is SGHTA and CDR2 is FQGNSA. The CDR3: CASSLVGGMRNEQYF. The CDR3 DNA sequence: TGTGCCAGCAGCTTAGTTGGGGGGATGAGAAACGAGCAGTACTTC. The entire variable domain, with the rest obtained from reference TRBV7-2 and TRBJ2-7, is as follows: GAGVSQSPSNKVTEKGKDVELRCDPISGHTALYWYRQSLGQGLEFLIYFQGNSAPDKSGLPSDRFSAERTGGSVSTLTIQRTQQEDSAVYLCASSLVGGMRNEQYFGPGTRLTVT.

The V gene is TRBV5-4, the J gene TRBJ2-5; TRBD2 agrees at 9 bases. Trimming cost V 3 bases and J 1 base; bases outside gene matches: 7. Germline assignment: CDR1 SGHNT and CDR2 YYREEE (reference sequence). The CDR3 covers 16 residues. The CDR3 protein is CASSSFRGGGQETQYF. The CDR3 region has the DNA TGTGCCAGCAGCTCCTTTCGCGGGGGGGGCCAAGAGACCCAGTACTTC.

This chain joins TRBV11-2 and TRBJ1-6; D is undetermined. The CDR3 spans 13 residues. The V end lost 2 bases, the J end lost 10 bases, and 9 bases lay between the germline ends. CDR1 is SGHAT, CDR2 FQNNGV, per germline. The chain's CDR3 is CASSLNEWSPLHF. CDR3 in DNA: TGTGCCAGCAGCTTAAATGAGTGGTCACCCCTCCACTTT.

The chain joins TRBV18 to TRBJ2-7, with D uncertain. This CDR3 spans 12 amino acids. The germline V gene has CDR1 KGHSH and CDR2 LQKENI. Trimming left V 3 bases short and J 0 bases short, with 3 bases between. The CDR3 DNA reads as TGTGCCAGCTCACCCCTCTCCTACGAGCAGTACTTC. It is translated as CASSPLSYEQYF.

This clone has just a few counts. The V call is TRBV11-1, the J call TRBJ1-6, with 7 bases aligning to TRBD1. CDR1 is SGHAT, CDR2 FQDESV, per germline (reference sequence). The CDR3 is 15 residues long. The V segment lost 5 bases and the J segment 10 bases; nucleotides outside the gene matches: 11. The CDR3 reads CASSRTGSRVSPLHF. The CDR3 DNA reads TGTGCCAGCAGCCGGACAGGCAGCAGAGTGTCACCCCTCCACTTT.

The chain joins TRBV18 to TRBJ1-2, with 9 positions matching TRBD1. V lost 6 bases to trimming and J lost 2 bases; unmatched junction nucleotides: 10. In germline, CDR1 is KGHSH, CDR2 LQKENI. This CDR3 is 16 amino acids long. The CDR3 loop reads CASSQPGQGSNYGYTF. The CDR3 coding sequence is TGTGCCAGCTCCCAGCCGGGACAGGGATCCAACTATGGCTACACCTTC.

This chain connects TRBV6-5 to TRBJ1-2; 9 positions match TRBD1. CDR3 length: 15 amino acids. The V gene's germline CDR1 is MNHEY and CDR2 SVGAGI. The junction had 7 bases not matched to a gene; V was cut back by 2 bases and J by 6 bases. The CDR3 loop reads CASSYGDRVSDGYTF. DNA for the CDR3: TGTGCCAGCAGTTACGGGGACAGGGTCTCGGATGGCTACACCTTC.

The V gene is TRBV6-6, the J gene TRBJ2-2; 8 bases agree with TRBD1. V shed 0 bases, J shed 6 bases, and the junction held 3 bases outside the gene matches. The CDR3 covers 15 residues. Germline values: CDR1 MNHNY, CDR2 SVGAGI (reference sequence). CDR3 bases: TGTGCCAGCAGTTACTCAAGGACAGGGCCCGGGGAGCTGTTTTTT. Translated, it gives CASSYSRTGPGELFF.